The 32 T cell receptor beta chains below were found in one sample sequenced in a study of blood T cells in healthy people across ages. Primers used in a second PCR of about 6 to 12 cycles were a sample-barcoded 5' primer and a J-beta primer mix. TCRdb ran MiXCR on the 5' RACE reads and lists one entry per CDR3 protein. The data contain approximately 730,000 distinct CDR3 sequences, 53% of them seen just once; the ten biggest clones take up approximately 40%. Sequencing was carried out using blood. These receptors came from a man aged 80 or over in good health.

This clonotype was seen just once. This chain links TRBV4-1 with TRBJ2-5, with D perhaps matching TRBD1 or TRBD2 (5 bases each). The V gene lost 4 bases and the J gene lost 1 base, with 19 bases spanning the gap. This CDR3 has 17 residues. Germline CDR1 and CDR2: MGHRA and YSYEKL. CDR3 DNA sequence: TGCGCCAGCAGCCGAGCAGCTGACGGGACCCTCCAAGAGACCCAGTACTTC. It yields the protein CASSRAADGTLQETQYF.

The V gene is TRBV13, the J gene TRBJ2-7; 9 bases fit TRBD2. Unmatched junction bases numbered 4, after V lost 0 bases and J lost 1 base. The CDR3 is 16 amino acids. Germline V CDR1 and CDR2: PRHDT, FYEKMQ (reference sequence). CDR3 sequence (DNA): TGTGCCAGCAGCTTAGGCAGGGGACTAGCTTCCTACGAGCAGTACTTC. It translates to CASSLGRGLASYEQYF.

The gene calls are TRBV5-1 and TRBJ2-1; D possibly corresponds to TRBD2 (5 bases). V dropped 1 base and J dropped 6 bases, with 23 bases sitting between them. From germline, CDR1 is SGHRS and CDR2 YFSETQ. The CDR3 is 18 amino acids. The CDR3 bases are TGCGCCAGCAGCTTGCAGGAGCAGCCGGGATGGTTTATCAATGAGCAGTTCTTC. Residues: CASSLQEQPGWFINEQFF.

In the case of this clonotype: It may be a read error: a sequence one base away is much more abundant. This sequence joins TRBV7-2 and TRBJ2-5; possibly TRBD1 or TRBD2 for D (5 bases each). V lost 3 bases, J lost 11 bases, and 10 bases lay in between. The CDR3 totals 11 residues. Germline CDR1 and CDR2: SGHTA and FQGNSA. The CDR3 DNA follows: TGTGCCAGCAGCTTTGGGGGTGGGCAGTACTTC. Translating gives CASSFGGGQYF.

The V gene is TRBV20-1, the J gene TRBJ1-2, with D unresolved. This CDR3 contains 11 residues. The germline gives CDR1 DFQATT, CDR2 SNEGSKA (reference sequence). The germline V and J ends were trimmed by 4 bases and 0 bases, with 3 bases remaining between them. CDR3 protein: CSAIANYGYTF. The CDR3 coding sequence is TGCAGTGCTATCGCTAACTATGGCTACACCTTC.

The J gene is TRBJ2-7, the V gene TRBV5-1; 7 bases match TRBD2. V dropped 0 bases and J dropped 7; count of bases not matched to a gene: 10. The CDR3 extends over 15 amino acids. Germline lookup yields CDR1 SGHRS and CDR2 YFSETQ. This CDR3 is CASSLGGGAEREQYF. The CDR3 nucleotides are TGCGCCAGCAGCTTGGGGGGAGGGGCCGAAAGGGAGCAGTACTTC. The full variable domain, rest sourced from reference TRBV5-1 and TRBJ2-7, is KAGVTQTPRYLIKTRGQQVTLSCSPISGHRSVSWYQQTPGQGLQFLFEYFSETQRNKGNFPGRFSGRQFSNSRSEMNVSTLELGDSALYLCASSLGGGAEREQYFGPGTRLTVT.

The chain has TRBV2 and TRBJ1-6; 7 nucleotides line up with TRBD1. Germline values: CDR1 SNHLY, CDR2 FYNNEI. The V and J ends lost 5 bases and 8 bases, in that order; junction bases with no gene match: 3. The CDR3 is 13 residues long. In DNA, the CDR3 is TGTGCCAGCAGTAGGACAGGTTATTCACCCCTCCACTTT. Residues: CASSRTGYSPLHF. The full variable domain, its missing parts supplied by reference TRBV2 and TRBJ1-6, is EPEVTQTPSHQVTQMGQEVILRCVPISNHLYFYWYRQILGQKVEFLVSFYNNEISEKSEIFDDQFSVERPDGSNFTLKIRSTKLEDSAMYFCASSRTGYSPLHFGNGTRLTVT.

CDR3 in amino acids: CASSEPRRAHNEQFF. The CDR3 DNA sequence: TGTGCCAGCAGTGAACCGCGGCGGGCCCACAATGAGCAGTTCTTC. The chain combines TRBV25-1 with TRBJ2-1; maybe TRBD2 (5 bases). The V end lost 2 bases, the J end lost 5 bases, and 13 bases lay between the germline ends. Germline values: CDR1 MGHDK, CDR2 SYGVNS. The CDR3 spans 15 residues.

The chain has TRBV12-3 or TRBV12-4 and TRBJ2-7; D gene unclear. Matching the DNA end better, TRBJ2-5 makes the J call doubtful. The CDR3 spans 13 residues. This chain's CDR3 is CASSVIGSETQYF. For the CDR3, the DNA is TGTGCCAGCAGTGTAATAGGGTCGGAGACCCAGTACTTC.

This clonotype was recorded many times. V usage is TRBV29-1 and J usage is TRBJ2-3; a weak D match, TRBD1 (6 bases). Germline CDR1 is SQVTM and CDR2 is ANQGSEA. V was cut by 1 base and J by 14 bases, with 22 bases left in between. The CDR3 consists of 14 residues. The CDR3 region is CSVEARATDRYAYF. CDR3 bases: TGCAGCGTTGAAGCCCGCGCTACGGACAGATACGCGTATTTT.

This clonotype appeared a few times. The chain joins TRBV20-1 to TRBJ2-1; TRBD2 is a possible D gene (5 bases). V gave up 2 bases and J gave up 9 bases, with 14 bases separating them. From germline, CDR1 is DFQATT and CDR2 SNEGSKA (reference sequence). This CDR3 has 13 residues. In nucleotides, the CDR3 is TGCAGTGCTAGACTAGCTGGGAAAAGTGAGCAGTTCTTC. Protein sequence: CSARLAGKSEQFF.

CDR3 sequence: CASSLAGSGGYTF. The CDR3 nucleotides are TGTGCCAGCAGTTTAGCAGGTAGCGGTGGCTACACCTTC. The gene calls are TRBV27 and TRBJ1-2; no firm D call. Germline V lookup: CDR1 MNHEY, CDR2 SMNVEV (reference sequence). This CDR3 contains 13 residues. V lost 2 bases, J lost 7 bases, and 11 bases lay in between.

This clonotype was counted between two and nine times. The J gene is TRBJ1-5, the V gene TRBV28; 9 bases match TRBD1. Germline V lookup: CDR1 MDHEN, CDR2 SYDVKM. This CDR3 is 15 amino acids long. V lost 5 bases, J lost 2 bases, and 4 bases stayed unmatched. The CDR3 DNA reads as TGTGCCAGCAGTAAACAGGGGGCCGGCAATCAGCCCCAGCATTTT. This codes for CASSKQGAGNQPQHF.

This clonotype has a handful of counts. The chain employs TRBV20-1 and TRBJ2-1; a weak D match, TRBD1 (5 bases). CDR3 size: 15 residues. Germline CDR1 reads DFQATT; CDR2 reads SNEGSKA (reference sequence). Trimming took 6 bases from V and 4 from J, leaving 19 bases between them. The CDR3 sequence is CSAQTLGVAYNEQFF. CDR3 sequence (DNA): TGCAGTGCCCAGACGTTAGGGGTCGCTTACAATGAGCAGTTCTTC.

The chain is built from TRBV20-1 and TRBJ2-1; TRBD2 matches at 11 bases. The J segment lost 6 bases and the V segment lost 4 bases, leaving 14 bases of the junction unmatched. Germline CDR1 is DFQATT and CDR2 is SNEGSKA (reference sequence). This CDR3 comprises 17 residues. This chain's CDR3 is CSATPGTSGLGCNEQFF. The CDR3 DNA is TGCAGTGCTACACCCGGGACTAGCGGACTAGGGTGCAATGAGCAGTTCTTC.

CDR3 amino acids: CSALGGAYEQYF. The CDR3 coding sequence is TGCAGTGCCCTGGGAGGAGCCTACGAGCAGTACTTC. This chain connects TRBV20-1 to TRBJ2-7; possible D gene TRBD2, 6 bases. CDR1 is DFQATT, CDR2 SNEGSKA, per germline (reference sequence). Trimming cost V 6 bases and J 2 bases, with 11 bases left between them. This CDR3 is built from 12 residues.

The V gene is TRBV28, the J gene TRBJ2-6, with D hard to call. CDR3 size: 13 residues. The V and J ends lost 6 bases and 4 bases respectively, with 7 bases between them. Looked up from germline, CDR1 is MDHEN and CDR2 is SYDVKM. CDR3 nucleotide sequence: TGTGCCAGCAGACCGCCCGGGGCCAACGTCCTGACTTTC. Its protein product is CASRPPGANVLTF.

This clonotype was detected only a few times. The genes are TRBV11-2 and TRBJ2-7; D is perhaps TRBD1 or TRBD2 (6 bases each). V lost 2 bases and J 2 bases, leaving 10 bases between the germline ends. This CDR3 spans 14 amino acids. From germline, CDR1 is SGHAT and CDR2 FQNNGV. The CDR3 spells CASSLIRGAYEQYF. CDR3 in DNA: TGTGCCAGCAGCTTAATAAGGGGGGCCTACGAGCAGTACTTC.

This chain connects TRBV20-1 to TRBJ2-7, with a tentative D call TRBD2 (5 bases). The CDR3 totals 14 residues. Deletions cut 0 bases from V and 8 bases from J, with 17 bases between. Per the germline V gene, CDR1 is DFQATT and CDR2 is SNEGSKA (reference sequence). As DNA, the CDR3 is TGCAGTGCTAGAGATCTAACTAGATTCTTCAAGCAGTACTTC. Translating it yields CSARDLTRFFKQYF.

This clonotype turned up a few times. V and J are TRBV6-6 and TRBJ1-6; tentative D call: TRBD1 (6 bases). The CDR3 spans 14 residues. CDR1 and CDR2 (germline): MNHNY, SVGAGI (reference sequence). V was pared by 7 bases and J by 11 bases, with 18 bases between. CDR3 DNA: TGTGCCAGCACCAAAGGGGGGACTCTGACACCCCTCCACTTT. Protein product: CASTKGGTLTPLHF.

J is TRBJ2-7 and V is TRBV6-5; D may correspond to TRBD1 or TRBD2 (6 bases each). Germline V lookup: CDR1 MNHEY, CDR2 SVGAGI. The V gene lost 2 bases and the J gene lost 2 bases, with 16 bases spanning the gap. CDR3 length equals 16 residues. The CDR3 protein is CASSYRGGAGTYEQYF. The CDR3 DNA sequence: TGTGCCAGCAGTTACCGAGGGGGAGCGGGTACCTACGAGCAGTACTTC.

The V gene is TRBV2, the J gene TRBJ2-7; 11 bases match TRBD2. Germline-derived CDR1 and CDR2 are SNHLY and FYNNEI. CDR3 length equals 15 residues. The trim removed 1 base at V and 8 bases at J, leaving 7 bases unmatched. The CDR3 nucleotides read TGTGCCAGCAGTGAAGATGGACTAGCGGGTAAACAGCAGTACTTC. This encodes CASSEDGLAGKQQYF.

The genes are TRBV7-3 and TRBJ2-1, with TRBD2 matching over 9 bases. The J call may not be correct, given that the DNA end is closer to TRBJ2-7. Per the germline V gene, CDR1 is SGHTA and CDR2 is FQGTGA. There are 14 residues in the CDR3. CDR3 residues: CASSSSGAYNEQYF. CDR3 bases: TGTGCCAGCAGCTCTAGCGGGGCCTACAATGAGCAGTACTTC.

The chain joins TRBV19 to TRBJ2-5; 12 positions match TRBD2. Germline values: CDR1 LNHDA, CDR2 SQIVND (reference sequence). This CDR3 comprises 14 residues. Trimming cost V 6 bases and J 6 bases; bases outside gene matches: 5. The CDR3 reads CASSLTSGSQTQYF. For the CDR3, the DNA is TGTGCCAGTAGCCTGACTAGCGGGAGTCAGACCCAGTACTTC.

The J gene is TRBJ2-7, the V gene TRBV20-1, with TRBD2 as a possible D gene (5 bases). This CDR3 spans 13 amino acids. Germline loops: CDR1 DFQATT, CDR2 SNEGSKA (reference sequence). V was cut by 3 bases and J by 3 bases, with 12 bases left in between. The CDR3 DNA is TGCAGTGCTAGTTCCGAGCGGAACTACGAGCAGTACTTC. It encodes CSASSERNYEQYF.

This clonotype was counted a few times. J is TRBJ2-4 and V is TRBV2; 7 bases fit TRBD1. Germline CDR1 is SNHLY and CDR2 is FYNNEI. The CDR3 runs 14 residues. The junction had 2 bases not matched to a gene; V was cut back by 6 bases and J by 0 bases. This CDR3 reads CASRQGVAKNIQYF. CDR3 coding DNA: TGTGCCAGCAGGCAGGGGGTAGCCAAAAACATTCAGTACTTC. The full variable domain, its missing parts supplied by reference TRBV2 and TRBJ2-4, is EPEVTQTPSHQVTQMGQEVILRCVPISNHLYFYWYRQILGQKVEFLVSFYNNEISEKSEIFDDQFSVERPDGSNFTLKIRSTKLEDSAMYFCASRQGVAKNIQYFGAGTRLSVL.

A remark on this clonotype: The conserved final phenylalanine or tryptophan is absent from the CDR3, which likely points to a read error. The V call is TRBV7-2, the J call TRBJ2-5, with 9 bases identical to TRBD2. CDR1 SGHTA and CDR2 FQGNSA come from the germline V gene. The CDR3 is 17 residues long. The trim removed 4 bases at V and 6 bases at J, leaving 15 bases unmatched. The CDR3 DNA follows: TGTGCCAGCAGCTCGCCGCAGGCGGGAGGGCCCTCAAAGACCCAGTACCTC. It translates to CASSSPQAGGPSKTQYL.

The rearrangement joins TRBV2 to TRBJ2-7; a weak D match, TRBD1 (7 bases). Trimming took 6 bases from V and 6 from J, leaving 15 bases between them. Germline values: CDR1 SNHLY, CDR2 FYNNEI. The length of the CDR3 is 13 residues. CDR3 DNA sequence: TGTGCCAGCAGGCGGGACAGCCTTCTCGAGCAGTACTTC. Its translation: CASRRDSLLEQYF. Drawing the rest from reference TRBV2 and TRBJ2-7, the complete variable domain is EPEVTQTPSHQVTQMGQEVILRCVPISNHLYFYWYRQILGQKVEFLVSFYNNEISEKSEIFDDQFSVERPDGSNFTLKIRSTKLEDSAMYFCASRRDSLLEQYFGPGTRLTVT.

The chain uses TRBV10-3 and TRBJ1-4; D is possibly TRBD1 (6 bases). CDR1 and CDR2 (germline): ENHRY, SYGVKD. The CDR3 loop spans 16 amino acids. Trimming cost V 3 bases and J 0 bases, with 11 bases left between them. The CDR3 DNA is TGTGCCATCAGTGAAACGAAGGGGGCAACTAATGAAAAACTGTTTTTT. Residues: CAISETKGATNEKLFF.

The V gene is TRBV12-3 or TRBV12-4, the J gene TRBJ1-1; D unresolved. Deletions cut 5 bases from V and 5 bases from J, with 15 bases between. The CDR3 is 14 amino acids. The CDR3 is CASSRTLRKTEAFF. The CDR3 DNA is TGTGCCAGCAGTCGGACCCTAAGGAAGACTGAAGCTTTCTTT.

The chain carries TRBV29-1 and TRBJ2-7; D might be TRBD1 (5 bases). Trimming stripped 2 bases from V and 1 base from J, with 12 bases between. Germline assignment: CDR1 SQVTM and CDR2 ANQGSEA. The CDR3 is 14 residues long. CDR3 nucleotide sequence: TGCAGCGTTGAAATGGCAGGGAAATCCTACGAGCAGTACTTC. It yields the protein CSVEMAGKSYEQYF.

There are a few counts of this clonotype. The chain links TRBV20-1 to TRBJ2-1, with 11 bases fitting TRBD2. This CDR3 contains 17 residues. With 3 bases clipped from V and 9 bases from J, the junction kept 16 bases outside the gene matches. Germline V gene lookup returns CDR1 DFQATT and CDR2 SNEGSKA (reference sequence). Here the CDR3 DNA reads TGCAGTGCTAGGCTACAGTCGACTAGCGGGACTAAGCGTGAGCAGTTCTTC. Residues: CSARLQSTSGTKREQFF.